The 24 T cell receptor beta chains in this list originate from one sample, sequenced in a study of CD8+ T cells in alopecia areata (dated by TCRdb to 2017 to 2018). The library came from the immunoSEQ multiplex PCR assay. To provide template for TCR sequencing, every sample had RNA extracted and reverse transcribed into cDNA. TCRdb stores this immuneACCESS table with in-frame sequences only. Part of the clones is absent; in the studies checked, under half of the shortfall reflects unresolved V genes, and no reason is known for the rest. This sample holds some 150,000 clones; about 54% were observed only once. The ten top clones hold roughly 17% of the sample. Reading the label with the study, this specimen's treatment or condition is: oral pan-JAK inhibitor, 5-10 mg twice daily. Sequencing used CD4+ T cells sorted from blood, obtained between weeks 55 and 65, from a patient treated with tofacitinib. Every receptor here comes from a human donor with alopecia areata.

The rearrangement joins TRBV29-1 to TRBJ2-3; 10 positions match TRBD2. This CDR3 region has 15 residues. Germline trimming cut 4 bases from V and 5 bases from J; bases unmatched to any gene: 9. Per the germline V gene, CDR1 is SQVTM and CDR2 is ANQGSEA. The CDR3 loop reads CSVVSGLARRDTQYF. CDR3 DNA sequence: TGCAGCGTTGTTTCGGGACTAGCGCGGAGAGATACGCAGTATTTT.

This clone was observed a single time. The rearrangement links TRBV5-1 to TRBJ1-6; D is possibly TRBD1 (5 bases). The CDR3 extends over 16 amino acids. Germline V gene lookup returns CDR1 SGHRS and CDR2 YFSETQ. V was cut by 4 bases and J by 0 bases, with 11 bases left in between. The CDR3 is CASSGGVSSYNSPLHF. CDR3 DNA: TGCGCCAGCAGCGGAGGGGTTAGCTCCTATAATTCACCCCTCCACTTT.

The chain uses TRBV7-2 and TRBJ2-5, with a possible D match to TRBD2 (6 bases). The ends were cut back, 0 bases at V and 4 bases at J, with 15 bases in the middle. This CDR3 is 16 amino acids long. Germline V lookup: CDR1 SGHTA, CDR2 FQGNSA. The CDR3 region is CASSLALRGTRETQYF. The DNA of the CDR3 is TGTGCCAGCAGCTTAGCGCTTCGTGGGACTCGAGAGACCCAGTACTTC.

J is TRBJ2-7 and V is TRBV4-1; D is unclear. This CDR3 contains 14 residues. Germline V CDR1 and CDR2: MGHRA, YSYEKL. V was clipped by 4 bases and J by 3 bases, with 13 bases between them. CDR3 nucleotides: TGCGCCAGCAGCCCTCCTGAGAAGCGCTACGAGCAGTACTTC. This translates into CASSPPEKRYEQYF.

This chain uses TRBV29-1 with TRBJ2-7; 7 bases fit TRBD1. V lost 6 bases and J lost 7; bases outside the gene matches: 6. CDR1 is SQVTM and CDR2 is ANQGSEA in the germline V gene. CDR3 length equals 11 residues. The CDR3 is CSVRGRGEQYF. The CDR3 DNA is TGCAGCGTCCGAGGCAGGGGGGAGCAGTACTTC.

This clone was seen only a few times. The chain couples TRBV20-1 to TRBJ2-7; possibly TRBD2 for D (6 bases). CDR1 DFQATT and CDR2 SNEGSKA come from the germline V gene (reference sequence). V dropped 6 bases and J dropped 6 bases, with 12 bases sitting between them. This CDR3 contains 11 residues. The CDR3 sequence: CSANWRGEQYF. The CDR3, as DNA: TGCAGTGCCAACTGGAGGGGCGAGCAGTACTTC.

The table lists this clone with a few counts. The V call is TRBV4-2, the J call TRBJ2-7; no firm D call. Germline loops: CDR1 LGHNA, CDR2 YNFKEQ. The CDR3 is made up of 15 amino acids. Trimming took off 0 bases at V and 1 base at J, with 10 bases between the two ends. The CDR3 spells CASSQDLPVSYEQYF. In nucleotides, the CDR3 is TGTGCCAGCAGCCAAGACCTCCCCGTTTCCTACGAGCAGTACTTC.

This clone appeared a single time. As DNA, the CDR3 is TGTGCCAGCAGCTTACAGGGGTCGGGCAGCAATTCACCCCTCCACTTT. This encodes CASSLQGSGSNSPLHF. The rearrangement joins TRBV7-2 to TRBJ1-6, with a weak D call TRBD1 (6 bases). This CDR3 region has 16 residues. Trimming removed 2 bases at V and 7 bases at J, with 15 bases between. Germline V gene lookup returns CDR1 SGHTA and CDR2 FQGNSA.

The chain uses TRBV29-1 and TRBJ2-1, with TRBD2 matching over 11 bases. The CDR3 extends over 14 amino acids. Germline V gene data show CDR1 as SQVTM and CDR2 as ANQGSEA. The J segment lost 3 bases and the V segment lost 5 bases, leaving 3 bases of the junction unmatched. The CDR3: CSVYGTSGYNEQFF. CDR3 DNA sequence: TGCAGCGTTTACGGGACTAGCGGCTACAATGAGCAGTTCTTC.

This clone has just a few counts. V is TRBV30 and J is TRBJ1-2; no reliable D call. Germline CDR1 GTSNPN, CDR2 SVGIG (reference sequence). The CDR3 contains 14 residues. Trimming took 1 base from V and 6 from J, leaving 15 bases between them. CDR3 nucleotide sequence: TGTGCCTGGAGTGACCCCGGGTCTAGGGATGGCTACACCTTC. It codes for CAWSDPGSRDGYTF.

This chain uses TRBV20-1 with TRBJ1-2; D is perhaps TRBD1 (5 bases). Germline-derived CDR1 and CDR2 are DFQATT and SNEGSKA (reference sequence). The CDR3 covers 11 residues. V was pared by 5 bases and J by 7 bases, with 11 bases between. The CDR3 spells CSAQGFGGYTF. The CDR3 DNA follows: TGCAGTGCTCAGGGATTTGGTGGCTACACCTTC.

This clone was detected only a few times. The chain links TRBV4-2 to TRBJ1-4, with TRBD1 matching 8 bases. Germline loops: CDR1 LGHNA, CDR2 YNFKEQ. This CDR3 has 15 amino acids. Trimming cost V 0 bases and J 7 bases; bases outside gene matches: 4. The CDR3 is CASSQEGQGGEKLFF. In nucleotides, the CDR3 is TGTGCCAGCAGCCAAGAAGGACAGGGCGGTGAAAAACTGTTTTTT.

The J gene is TRBJ2-5, the V gene TRBV6-1; D unclear. The CDR3 is made up of 13 amino acids. V lost 6 bases and J lost 5, with 13 bases in between. Germline V gene data show CDR1 as MNHNS and CDR2 as SASEGT. The CDR3 here is CASRTPLGETQYF. DNA of the CDR3: TGTGCCAGCAGGACACCCCTAGGGGAGACCCAGTACTTC.

The genes are TRBV27 and TRBJ1-2; possible D gene TRBD1, 5 bases. V was pared by 5 bases and J by 5 bases, with 21 bases between. The CDR3 has 16 residues. The germline gives CDR1 MNHEY, CDR2 SMNVEV (reference sequence). The chain's CDR3 is CASSPTMSQGGYGYTF. DNA for the CDR3: TGTGCCAGCAGTCCCACTATGAGCCAGGGAGGATATGGCTACACCTTC.

This clone was counted only a few times. This chain connects TRBV6-5 to TRBJ2-5; a possible D gene is TRBD1 (6 bases). This CDR3 comprises 16 residues. Germline V CDR1 and CDR2: MNHEY, SVGAGI. Deletions cut 0 bases from V and 7 bases from J, with 18 bases between. CDR3 sequence reads: CASSYSTQFLGGTQYF. The CDR3 DNA reads TGTGCCAGCAGTTACTCGACACAGTTTCTAGGGGGGACCCAGTACTTC.

The rearrangement joins TRBV2 to TRBJ2-3; TRBD2 matches 9 bases. CDR1 and CDR2 (germline): SNHLY, FYNNEI. The CDR3 is made up of 12 amino acids. V gave up 10 bases and J gave up 6 bases; unmatched junction bases: 5. The CDR3: CATSGDDDTQYF. CDR3 coding DNA: TGTGCCACTAGCGGGGATGACGATACGCAGTATTTT. The variable domain in full, with the rest retrieved from reference TRBV2 and TRBJ2-3, is EPEVTQTPSHQVTQMGQEVILRCVPISNHLYFYWYRQILGQKVEFLVSFYNNEISEKSEIFDDQFSVERPDGSNFTLKIRSTKLEDSAMYFCATSGDDDTQYFGPGTRLTVL.

This chain connects TRBV5-6 to TRBJ2-5, with D perhaps assigned TRBD1 or TRBD2 (5 bases each). This CDR3 is 14 amino acids long. V was trimmed by 4 bases and J by 0 bases, leaving 10 bases between them. Germline values: CDR1 SGHDT, CDR2 YYEEEE. CDR3 in amino acids: CASSPGTYQETQYF. The CDR3 DNA sequence: TGTGCCAGCAGCCCAGGGACGTACCAAGAGACCCAGTACTTC.

The CDR3 protein is CASRAGPTQRQSTDTQYF. CDR3 coding DNA: TGCGCCAGCCGGGCAGGGCCAACCCAGCGACAAAGCACAGATACGCAGTATTTT. The J gene is TRBJ2-3, the V gene TRBV4-1, with a weak D call TRBD1 (5 bases). The CDR3 runs to 18 residues. Germline V gives CDR1 MGHRA, CDR2 YSYEKL. The V and J ends lost 8 bases and 0 bases respectively, with 24 bases between them.

This clone has just one count. The CDR3 DNA follows: TGTGCCAGCGGGCGGACAGGACCACAAGAGACCCAGTACTTC. Translation gives CASGRTGPQETQYF. The chain is built from TRBV18 and TRBJ2-5; 7 nucleotides agree with TRBD1. The V segment lost 8 bases and the J segment 2 bases; nucleotides outside the gene matches: 8. The CDR3 is 14 amino acids. Per germline, CDR1 KGHSH and CDR2 LQKENI.

Details on this clone: The sample contains more than one DNA sequence encoding this CDR3. The chain couples TRBV2 to TRBJ1-5; D gene ambiguous. The germline V and J ends were trimmed by 4 bases and 0 bases, with 4 bases remaining between them. Germline V gives CDR1 SNHLY, CDR2 FYNNEI. The CDR3 consists of 13 residues. CDR3 loop: CASSGDSNQPQHF. The DNA of the CDR3 is TGTGCCAGCAGTGGCGATAGCAATCAGCCCCAGCATTTT.

This clone was seen a handful of times. The chain carries TRBV12-5 and TRBJ2-7; possibly TRBD2 for D (6 bases). V lost 7 bases and J 0 bases, leaving 13 bases between the germline ends. The CDR3 spans 14 residues. From germline, CDR1 is LGHNT and CDR2 FRNRAP. CDR3 nucleotide sequence: TGTGCTAGTGCGGTAGGCGGGAACTCCTACGAGCAGTACTTC. This encodes CASAVGGNSYEQYF.

This chain uses TRBV29-1 with TRBJ1-2; tentative D call: TRBD1 (6 bases). The V end was cut by 6 bases, the J end by 4 bases, with 15 bases between. This CDR3 contains 13 residues. The germline gives CDR1 SQVTM, CDR2 ANQGSEA. The CDR3 DNA follows: TGCAGCGTCCACCGGGGGGGCGCCTATGGCTACACCTTC. It translates to CSVHRGGAYGYTF.

This clone has a handful of counts. The chain employs TRBV27 and TRBJ2-7; 8 bases fit TRBD1. The trim removed 6 bases at V and 1 base at J, leaving 5 bases unmatched. Germline V gene data show CDR1 as MNHEY and CDR2 as SMNVEV (reference sequence). This CDR3 contains 14 residues. As DNA, the CDR3 is TGTGCCAGCAGGCGGGACAGGTGGTCCTACGAGCAGTACTTC. Protein sequence: CASRRDRWSYEQYF.

A note on this clone: This CDR3 is also generated by other DNA sequences in the sample. V gene TRBV6-5 combines with J gene TRBJ1-5; D is uncertain. V gave up 2 bases and J gave up 1 base, with 3 bases separating them. Per the germline V gene, CDR1 is MNHEY and CDR2 is SVGAGI. The CDR3 spans 13 residues. CDR3 region: CASSYRSNQPQHF. The CDR3 DNA sequence: TGTGCCAGCAGTTACCGGAGCAATCAGCCCCAGCATTTT.